Below, 3 T cell receptor beta chains from the same sample are listed, as sequenced in a study of cytomegalovirus exposure and HLA in healthy donors. PCR involved 60 Vbeta and 13 Jbeta primers. Some clones are missing from TCRdb's copy, which holds only in-frame ones; the method was immunoSEQ multiplex PCR. The sample comprises 65,000 to 75,000 clones, about two thirds of which are singletons, and just over 2% rests with the top ten. The material sequenced was PBMCs. These receptors originate from a woman under 40 in good health and CMV-seronegative.

This chain links TRBV7-9 with TRBJ1-6; TRBD1 matches 9 bases. Germline V gene sequence: CDR1 SEHNR, CDR2 FQNEAQ (reference sequence). V shed 5 bases, J shed 9 bases, and the junction held 11 bases outside the gene matches. CDR3 length: 16 residues. The CDR3 region is CASSLPVTGGTSPLHF. The CDR3 bases are TGTGCCAGCAGCCTCCCCGTCACAGGGGGCACTTCACCCCTCCACTTT.

V gene TRBV11-3 combines with J gene TRBJ2-7; TRBD2 aligns across 11 bases. The J segment lost 2 bases and the V segment lost 5 bases, leaving 17 bases of the junction unmatched. This CDR3 contains 19 residues. CDR1 is SGHNT and CDR2 is YENEEA in the germline V gene. The CDR3 here is CASSPETSGAVPSTYEQYF. As DNA, the CDR3 is TGTGCCAGCAGCCCAGAGACTAGCGGGGCCGTCCCGTCCACCTACGAGCAGTACTTC.

This rearrangement joins TRBV5-4 to TRBJ2-1; D call uncertain. Germline CDR1 reads SGHNT; CDR2 reads YYREEE (reference sequence). V shed 1 base and J shed 7 bases, with 3 bases lying between them. The CDR3 has 11 amino acids. The CDR3 DNA follows: TGTGCCAGCAGCTTGACAAATGAGCAGTTCTTC. Amino acids: CASSLTNEQFF.